This paragraph reports one T cell receptor (beta chain). The antigen remains undetermined. V gave up 6 bases and J gave up 2 bases; unmatched junction bases: 1. The CDR3 is 12 amino acids. Germline CDR1 reads GTSNPN; CDR2 reads SVGIG (reference sequence). These data are taken from a study of T-cell memory formation after mild COVID-19. Study-level results: Day 15 to 85 contracting clones showed balanced CD4/CD8; day 15 to 37 expanders favored CD4+. Among CD4+ contracting clones, most were CM and EM, and CD8+ ones EMRA.

TCRdb independently ran MiXCR on the 5' RACE reads; one entry per CDR3 protein. The sample carries some 150,000 distinct CDR3 sequences, 6% to 7% recorded once. The sequence came from an adult woman who had mild COVID-19 (a few samples of this study predate the infection). Cell type and time point are not known. The specimen sequenced was PBMCs or a T cell subset sorted from them (not recorded which). This chain uses TRBV30 with TRBJ2-5, with TRBD2 identical over 9 bases. The CDR3 DNA reads TGTGCCTGTAGCGGGGGACAAGAGACCCAGTACTTC. Translation: CACSGGQETQYF.